This TCR beta chain was recovered during a study of cytomegalovirus exposure and HLA in healthy donors. The V and J ends lost 2 bases and 5 bases respectively, with 12 bases between them. The CDR3 runs to 13 residues. Germline loops: CDR1 GTSNPN, CDR2 SVGIG (reference sequence). The study ran its PCR with 60 Vbeta and 13 Jbeta primers. TCRdb keeps only in-frame clones here, not all; method: immunoSEQ multiplex PCR. The sample lists 110,000 to 150,000 clones, roughly two thirds seen once, with roughly an eighth in the top ten. The chain carries TRBV30 and TRBJ2-5; D remains ambiguous. The sample consisted of PBMCs. This clonotype was sampled from a human donor in good health. Written as DNA, the CDR3 is TGTGCCTGGAGTATAGTAGCTCGTGAGACCCAGTACTTC. Its protein is CAWSIVARETQYF.